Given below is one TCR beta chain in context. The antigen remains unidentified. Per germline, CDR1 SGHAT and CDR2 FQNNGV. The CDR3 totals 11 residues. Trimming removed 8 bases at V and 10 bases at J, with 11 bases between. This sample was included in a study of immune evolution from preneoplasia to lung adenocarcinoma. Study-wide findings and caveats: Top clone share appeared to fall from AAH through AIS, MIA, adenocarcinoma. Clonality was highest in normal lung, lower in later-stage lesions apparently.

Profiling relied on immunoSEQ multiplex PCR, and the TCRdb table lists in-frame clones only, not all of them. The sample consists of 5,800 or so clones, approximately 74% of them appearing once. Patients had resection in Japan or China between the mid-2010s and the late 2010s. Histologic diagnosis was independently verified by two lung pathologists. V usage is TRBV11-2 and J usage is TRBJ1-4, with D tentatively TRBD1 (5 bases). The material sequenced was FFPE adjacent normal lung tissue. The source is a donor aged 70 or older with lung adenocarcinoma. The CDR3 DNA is TGTGCCAGCGCACTGGGGGGAAAACTGTTTTTT. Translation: CASALGGKLFF.